This is a list of T cell receptor beta chains from one sample in a study of blood T cell repertoires in COVID-19. Data came from immunoSEQ multiplex PCR; TCRdb stores just in-frame clones and leaves some out. Altogether a few hundred thousand clones are present, 70% to 90% being singletons, with the ten largest covering over 3.5%. The sequencing sample was made of PBMCs or T cells enriched from blood (not recorded which). These receptors all stem from a man aged 25 to 40 who had recovered from COVID-19. Each CDR3 is given with its conserved first and last residue. D genes are given only for firm matches. Clone size is given for some rows only: seen once, a few or many times, or a class if the clone is expanded.

v_gene	j_gene	len	d_gene	abundance	CDR3aa	CDR3nt
TRBV9	TRBJ1-6	16	-	-	CASSGSKGNYNSPLHF	TGTGCCAGCAGCGGCTCCAAGGGGAACTATAATTCACCCCTCCACTTT
TRBV27	TRBJ1-2	15	-	few	CASGSTDRALHGYTF	TGTGCCAGCGGATCGACAGACAGAGCGCTACATGGCTACACCTTC
TRBV5-4	TRBJ2-7	14	TRBD1	-	CASSGRDRSYEQYF	TGTGCCAGCAGCGGACGGGACAGATCCTACGAGCAGTACTTC
TRBV5-1	TRBJ1-6	14	TRBD1	few	CASSLGDRDTPLHF	TGCGCCAGCAGCTTGGGGGACAGGGATACACCCCTCCACTTT
TRBV5-4	TRBJ2-7	13	-	-	CASSSFLSYEQYF	TGTGCCAGCAGCTCCTTCCTATCCTACGAGCAGTACTTC
TRBV29-1	TRBJ2-2	15	TRBD1	-	CSVDHGQGAIGELFF	TGCAGCGTTGATCACGGACAGGGGGCAATCGGAGAGCTGTTTTTT
TRBV6-5	TRBJ2-3	15	TRBD2	-	CASSPLAGGRDTQYF	TGTGCCAGCAGTCCCCTAGCGGGGGGGAGGGATACGCAGTATTTT
TRBV6-1	TRBJ1-5	16	-	-	CASSEGGGRYNQPQHF	TGTGCCAGCAGTGAAGGCGGGGGAAGGTACAATCAGCCCCAGCATTTT
TRBV7-9	TRBJ2-3	18	TRBD2	-	CASSLGPSGGGTQDTQYF	TGTGCCAGCAGCTTAGGCCCTAGCGGGGGGGGTACACAGGATACGCAGTATTTT
TRBV4-2	TRBJ2-7	17	TRBD1	once	CASSQATGTGTSYEQYF	TGTGCCAGCAGCCAGGCCACCGGGACAGGGACCTCCTACGAGCAGTACTTC
TRBV3-1/TRBV3-2	TRBJ2-3	19	TRBD1	-	CASSQEGEGAERLTDTQYF	TGTGCCAGCAGCCAAGAGGGAGAGGGGGCAGAAAGACTCACAGATACGCAGTATTTT
TRBV29-1	TRBJ2-3	14	TRBD2	-	CSVGGGRTTDTQYF	TGCAGCGTTGGGGGGGGGAGAACCACAGATACGCAGTATTTT
TRBV5-8	TRBJ2-7	11	-	-	CASSSGYEQYF	TGTGCCAGCAGCTCGGGGTACGAGCAGTACTTC
TRBV27	TRBJ1-1	15	-	-	CASSSLYGGNTEAFF	TGTGCCAGCAGTTCTCTATATGGCGGGAACACTGAAGCTTTCTTT
TRBV2	TRBJ1-5	17	TRBD1	-	CASSEAGTGLFGQPQHF	TGTGCCAGCAGTGAGGCCGGGACAGGGCTCTTCGGTCAGCCCCAGCATTTT
TRBV6-4	TRBJ2-2	15	TRBD2	-	CASRQLAGVTGELFF	TGTGCCAGCAGGCAACTAGCGGGAGTTACCGGGGAGCTGTTTTTT
TRBV5-6	TRBJ1-4	14	-	-	CASSSTVNNEKLFF	TGTGCCAGCAGCTCGACAGTTAATAATGAAAAACTGTTTTTT
TRBV5-1	TRBJ2-7	14	-	-	CASSYNAASYEQYF	TGCGCCAGCAGCTACAATGCAGCGTCCTACGAGCAGTACTTC
TRBV2	TRBJ2-4	15	TRBD2	-	CASRERDGAKNIQYF	TGTGCCAGCAGAGAGCGGGATGGGGCCAAAAACATTCAGTACTTC
TRBV2	TRBJ2-3	14	TRBD1	-	CAGQGVRSTDTQYF	TGTGCCGGGCAGGGGGTGCGGAGCACAGATACGCAGTATTTT
TRBV28	TRBJ1-4	17	-	-	CASSLLYRAGLGEKLFF	TGTGCCAGCAGTTTACTTTATAGGGCAGGGCTGGGGGAAAAACTGTTTTTT
TRBV28	TRBJ1-1	15	TRBD1	-	CASSSGTAMNTEAFF	TGTGCCAGCAGTTCGGGGACAGCCATGAACACTGAAGCTTTCTTT
TRBV5-6	TRBJ2-1	14	TRBD2	-	CASSRLARYNEQFF	TGTGCCAGCAGCCGACTAGCGCGTTACAATGAGCAGTTCTTC
TRBV27	TRBJ1-6	15	-	once	CASSFQGSHNSPLHF	TGTGCCAGCAGTTTCCAGGGGTCCCATAATTCACCCCTCCACTTT
TRBV7-9	TRBJ2-7	15	-	few	CASSLHQGGLDEQYF	TGTGCCAGCAGCTTACATCAGGGTGGTCTGGACGAGCAGTACTTC
TRBV28	TRBJ2-2	15	TRBD1	-	CASSSAGGRAGELFF	TGTGCCAGCAGTTCCGCAGGGGGTAGGGCCGGGGAGCTGTTTTTT
TRBV30	TRBJ1-1	13	-	-	CAWSVDRNTEAFF	TGTGCCTGGAGTGTAGACAGGAACACTGAAGCTTTCTTT
TRBV27	TRBJ2-5	15	TRBD1	-	CASSAGQGLQETQYF	TGTGCCAGCAGCGCGGGACAGGGCCTCCAAGAGACCCAGTACTTC
TRBV19	TRBJ2-2	17	TRBD1	-	CASNRQGAQRATGELFF	TGTGCCAGTAATCGACAGGGGGCCCAGAGGGCAACCGGGGAGCTGTTTTTT
TRBV5-1	TRBJ2-5	15	TRBD2	-	CASSFFLADQETQYF	TGCGCCAGCAGCTTCTTCCTAGCGGACCAAGAGACCCAGTACTTC
TRBV5-1	TRBJ1-2	12	TRBD1	-	CASQDRDYGYTF	TGCGCCAGCCAAGACAGGGACTATGGCTACACCTTC
TRBV3-1/TRBV3-2	TRBJ2-3	16	TRBD2	-	CASSQSLAGGTDTQYF	TGTGCCAGCAGCCAATCACTAGCGGGGGGCACAGATACGCAGTATTTT
TRBV20-1	TRBJ2-7	11	-	-	CSERHQYEQYF	TGCAGTGAAAGACACCAATACGAGCAGTACTTC
TRBV28	TRBJ1-6	17	TRBD1	-	CASRGTGGIPPNSPLHF	TGTGCCAGCAGGGGGACAGGAGGAATCCCGCCTAATTCACCCCTCCACTTT
TRBV28	TRBJ1-1	16	-	-	CASSKDTRPLNTEAFF	TGTGCCAGCAGTAAGGACACTCGCCCCCTGAACACTGAAGCTTTCTTT
TRBV29-1	TRBJ2-7	15	TRBD2	-	CSVEVTSGRVYEQYF	TGCAGCGTTGAAGTAACTAGCGGGAGGGTCTACGAGCAGTACTTC
TRBV19	TRBJ1-3	16	-	-	CASSTPRRGLKNTIYF	TGTGCCAGTAGTACCCCCCGGCGGGGGCTAAAGAACACCATATATTTT
TRBV2	TRBJ2-7	13	-	-	CASLADRRIEQYF	TGTGCCAGCTTGGCCGATCGGCGGATCGAGCAGTACTTC
TRBV7-9	TRBJ2-3	15	-	-	CASSSRDIKTDTQYF	TGTGCCAGCAGCTCACGGGACATTAAGACAGATACGCAGTATTTT
TRBV29-1	TRBJ1-1	12	-	-	CSSREGGTEAFF	TGCAGCTCCAGGGAGGGTGGCACTGAAGCTTTCTTT
TRBV7-2	TRBJ2-5	13	-	-	CASSISPQETQYF	TGTGCCAGCAGCATTAGCCCGCAGGAGACCCAGTACTTC
TRBV6-5	TRBJ2-7	13	-	-	CASSPGESYEQYF	TGTGCCAGCAGCCCAGGGGAGTCCTACGAGCAGTACTTC
TRBV3-1/TRBV3-2	TRBJ1-2	16	-	-	CASSQEPGGGRYGYTF	TGTGCCAGCAGCCAAGAACCGGGGGGGGGCCGGTATGGCTACACCTTC
TRBV28	TRBJ1-4	15	-	-	CASSSGLDGRGKLFF	TGTGCCAGCAGTTCGGGGCTGGACGGGAGAGGAAAACTGTTTTTT
TRBV6-5	TRBJ2-3	15	-	-	CASSRGGQGTDTQYF	TGTGCCAGCAGCCGCGGGGGACAAGGCACAGATACGCAGTATTTT
TRBV5-1	TRBJ2-1	16	TRBD2	-	CASSLALAGVVDEQFF	TGCGCCAGCAGCTTGGCCCTAGCGGGAGTTGTCGATGAGCAGTTCTTC
TRBV6-1	TRBJ2-7	15	TRBD1	-	CASSEPGQGSYEQYF	TGTGCCAGCAGTGAGCCAGGACAGGGCTCCTACGAGCAGTACTTC
TRBV18	TRBJ2-1	16	-	-	CASSPGRGISYNEQFF	TGTGCCAGCTCCCCGGGTCGCGGAATCTCCTACAATGAGCAGTTCTTC
TRBV6-5	TRBJ2-1	15	-	-	CASRAGAVDYNEQFF	TGTGCCAGCAGGGCAGGGGCGGTGGACTACAATGAGCAGTTCTTC
TRBV10-3	TRBJ2-7	16	TRBD1	-	CAISESGTAHYYEQYF	TGTGCCATCAGTGAATCCGGGACAGCCCATTACTACGAGCAGTACTTC
TRBV6-5	TRBJ1-3	15	-	-	CASRPGGGGGNTIYF	TGTGCCAGCAGACCGGGGGGGGGAGGTGGAAACACCATATATTTT
TRBV29-1	TRBJ2-3	14	-	-	CSVQKGPSTDTQYF	TGCAGCGTCCAAAAGGGGCCTAGCACAGATACGCAGTATTTT
TRBV6-5	TRBJ1-1	11	TRBD1	-	CASSRQGRAFF	TGTGCCAGCAGTCGACAGGGTCGAGCTTTCTTT
TRBV30	TRBJ2-1	17	TRBD2	-	CAWSLSRTSGLYNEQFF	TGTGCCTGGAGCCTCTCCAGGACTAGCGGACTCTACAATGAGCAGTTCTTC
TRBV7-8	TRBJ2-2	15	-	-	CASSLLGVISGELFF	TGTGCCAGCAGCTTACTAGGGGTCATTTCCGGGGAGCTGTTTTTT
TRBV11-3	TRBJ1-6	14	-	once	CASGLAGINSPLHF	TGTGCCAGCGGTCTCGCGGGGATCAATTCACCCCTCCACTTT
TRBV3-1/TRBV3-2	TRBJ2-1	14	TRBD2	-	CASSSLAGSDEQFF	TGTGCCAGCAGTTCACTAGCGGGATCCGACGAGCAGTTCTTC
TRBV5-1	TRBJ1-4	16	-	-	CASSLVSGGTNEKLFF	TGCGCCAGCAGCTTGGTATCCGGAGGGACTAATGAAAAACTGTTTTTT
TRBV5-1	TRBJ1-1	12	-	-	CASRLRNTEAFF	TGCGCCAGCAGACTTCGGAACACTGAAGCTTTCTTT